This entry lists 31 T cell receptor beta chains sequenced from one sample in a study of lymphopenia after photon versus proton radiotherapy. Generated by immunoSEQ multiplex PCR, the TCRdb table keeps only in-frame clones and is missing some. The sample lists roughly 58,000 clones, 87% occurring once. Specimen: peripheral blood, collected from a patient treated with proton-based radiotherapy. The receptors derive from a man older than 75 with esophageal cancer.

The chain joins TRBV5-4 to TRBJ2-3, with 15 nucleotides matching TRBD2. Germline V gives CDR1 SGHNT, CDR2 YYREEE (reference sequence). The CDR3 has 19 amino acids. V trimming: 3 bases; J trimming: 1 base; junction bases outside the gene matches: 9. The CDR3 DNA sequence: TGTGCCAGCAGCTCGTGGACTAGCGGGAGGGCGGGGCGCACAGATACGCAGTATTTT. Its translation is CASSSWTSGRAGRTDTQYF.

The chain is built from TRBV6-5 and TRBJ2-7; weak D call: TRBD1 (6 bases). V gave up 8 bases and J gave up 0 bases, with 11 bases separating them. This CDR3 contains 13 residues. The germline V gene has CDR1 MNHEY and CDR2 SVGAGI. CDR3 loop: CASRRTVSYEQYF. As DNA, the CDR3 is TGTGCCAGCCGTCGGACAGTCTCCTACGAGCAGTACTTC.

The chain is built from TRBV7-9 and TRBJ2-2; D is possibly TRBD1 (6 bases). With 5 bases removed from V and 3 bases from J, the gap between germline ends came to 13 bases. The CDR3 covers 15 residues. The germline CDR1 and CDR2 sequences are SEHNR and FQNEAQ (reference sequence). CDR3 nucleotides: TGTGCCAGCAGCCCGGACAGTACGGACACCGGGGAGCTGTTTTTT. This translates into CASSPDSTDTGELFF.

This chain connects TRBV11-2 to TRBJ1-2; the D gene is possibly TRBD1 (5 bases). The CDR3 covers 13 residues. Per germline, CDR1 SGHAT and CDR2 FQNNGV. V was clipped by 1 base and J by 5 bases, with 8 bases between them. The CDR3 DNA is TGTGCCAGCAGCTTAGCGGCAGGGTATGGCTACACCTTC. Protein sequence: CASSLAAGYGYTF.

V usage is TRBV21-1 and J usage is TRBJ1-1. TRBV21-1 is a known pseudogene. There are 13 residues in the CDR3. The CDR3 region has the DNA TGTGCCAGCAGCATTGACGGGCAGGCGGAGGGAGTCTTT. Its protein product is CASSIDGQAEGVF.

The J gene is TRBJ2-7, the V gene TRBV19, with 7 positions matching TRBD1. The trim removed 5 bases at V and 5 bases at J, leaving 9 bases unmatched. The CDR3 sequence is 14 residues long. Germline V CDR1 and CDR2: LNHDA, SQIVND (reference sequence). The CDR3 spells CASSSGQAVDEQYF. The CDR3 DNA reads TGTGCCAGTAGTTCTGGACAGGCAGTGGACGAGCAGTACTTC. The full variable domain, completed using reference TRBV19 and TRBJ2-7, is DGGITQSPKYLFRKEGQNVTLSCEQNLNHDAMYWYRQDPGQGLRLIYYSQIVNDFQKGDIAEGYSVSREKKESFPLTVTSAQKNPTAFYLCASSSGQAVDEQYFGPGTRLTVT.

The gene calls are TRBV10-3 and TRBJ2-5; 9 bases map to TRBD2. V was pared by 10 bases and J by 6 bases, with 12 bases of the junction left unmatched. This CDR3 has 14 amino acids. The germline CDR1 and CDR2 sequences are ENHRY and SYGVKD. CDR3: CATAPAGGPQTQYF. The CDR3 nucleotides are TGTGCCACCGCCCCCGCGGGAGGGCCACAGACCCAGTACTTC.

The chain combines TRBV27 with TRBJ1-2, with TRBD1 matching over 9 bases. With 6 bases clipped from V and 5 bases from J, the junction kept 7 bases outside the gene matches. The CDR3 contains 14 residues. Germline CDR1 reads MNHEY; CDR2 reads SMNVEV (reference sequence). DNA for the CDR3: TGTGCCAGCAGACCGGGACAGGGAGTATATGGCTACACCTTC. Protein: CASRPGQGVYGYTF.

The chain joins TRBV19 to TRBJ2-7, with TRBD2 identical over 8 bases. Germline CDR1 reads LNHDA; CDR2 reads SQIVND (reference sequence). The CDR3 has 15 amino acids. The V gene end was trimmed by 3 bases and the J gene end by 2 bases; junction bases not matched to a gene: 6. The CDR3 is CASSILAGRAYEQYF. In nucleotides, the CDR3 is TGTGCCAGTAGTATTCTGGCCGGGAGGGCCTACGAGCAGTACTTC.

The chain joins TRBV19 to TRBJ2-6; D is unresolved. The germline gives CDR1 LNHDA, CDR2 SQIVND (reference sequence). Trimming shortened V by 5 bases and J by 0 bases, and 5 bases separated the two germline ends. This CDR3 contains 14 residues. The CDR3 bases are TGTGCCAGTAGTGAGGTCTCTGGGGCCAACGTCCTGACTTTC. Amino acids: CASSEVSGANVLTF. Drawing the rest from reference TRBV19 and TRBJ2-6, the complete variable domain is DGGITQSPKYLFRKEGQNVTLSCEQNLNHDAMYWYRQDPGQGLRLIYYSQIVNDFQKGDIAEGYSVSREKKESFPLTVTSAQKNPTAFYLCASSEVSGANVLTFGAGSRLTVL.

This chain connects TRBV30 to TRBJ2-3; 8 positions agree with TRBD2. The germline V gene has CDR1 GTSNPN and CDR2 SVGIG (reference sequence). The CDR3 runs 14 residues. The ends lost 0 bases at V and 8 bases at J; junction bases unmatched: 7. CDR3 sequence reads: CAWSVGARGGTQYF. DNA of the CDR3: TGTGCCTGGAGTGTAGGGGCCCGGGGGGGTACGCAGTATTTT. The full variable domain, completed using reference TRBV30 and TRBJ2-3, is SQTIHQWPATLVQPVGSPLSLECTVEGTSNPNLYWYRQAAGRGLQLLFYSVGIGQISSEVPQNLSASRPQDRQFILSSKKLLLSDSGFYLCAWSVGARGGTQYFGPGTRLTVL.

Here the CDR3 reads CASSPNRNSPLHF. The DNA for the CDR3 is TGTGCCAGCAGCCCCAACAGAAATTCACCCCTCCACTTT. This chain connects TRBV7-2 to TRBJ1-6; D is unclear. The V end was cut by 5 bases, the J end by 7 bases, with 9 bases between. Germline values: CDR1 SGHTA, CDR2 FQGNSA. This CDR3 comprises 13 residues.

This sequence joins TRBV2 and TRBJ1-1; the match to TRBD1 covers 7 bases. CDR1 SNHLY and CDR2 FYNNEI come from the germline V gene. Trimming removed 3 bases from V and 2 bases from J; junction bases left unmatched: 6. The CDR3 length is 15 residues. DNA for the CDR3: TGTGCCAGCAGTGAGCGCCCAGGGGGAAACACTGAAGCTTTCTTT. Amino acid sequence: CASSERPGGNTEAFF.

The rearrangement links TRBV4-1 to TRBJ2-1, with 8 bases that match TRBD2. The ends lost 2 bases at V and 7 bases at J; junction bases unmatched: 13. Germline CDR1 is MGHRA and CDR2 is YSYEKL. This CDR3 is built from 17 residues. In nucleotides, the CDR3 is TGCGCCAGCAGCCAACCCCCACGCGGTAGCGGGAAAAATGAGCAGTTCTTC. It translates to CASSQPPRGSGKNEQFF.

Regarding this clone: A junction end diverges from the germline sequence, so it may reflect a read error. J is TRBJ1-2 and V is TRBV2; D is uncertain. Germline V gene data show CDR1 as SNHLY and CDR2 as FYNNEI. The CDR3 has 13 residues. CDR3 loop: CASSDKVYTPRSF. Here the CDR3 DNA reads TGTGCCAGCAGTGATAAAGTGTACACTCCTCGAAGCTTC.

V gene TRBV19 combines with J gene TRBJ2-2; TRBD2 aligns across 8 bases. V shed 3 bases and J 3 bases; nucleotides not matched to a gene: 3. This CDR3 region has 15 residues. CDR1 LNHDA and CDR2 SQIVND come from the germline V gene (reference sequence). The CDR3 reads CASSISGGDTGELFF. In DNA form, the CDR3 reads TGTGCCAGTAGTATTTCCGGGGGGGACACCGGGGAGCTGTTTTTT. Supplemented by reference TRBV19 and TRBJ2-2, the full variable domain reads DGGITQSPKYLFRKEGQNVTLSCEQNLNHDAMYWYRQDPGQGLRLIYYSQIVNDFQKGDIAEGYSVSREKKESFPLTVTSAQKNPTAFYLCASSISGGDTGELFFGEGSRLTVL.

The chain joins TRBV5-1 to TRBJ1-2; weak D call: TRBD1 (6 bases). V was pared by 4 bases and J by 10 bases, with 14 bases between. The germline V gene has CDR1 SGHRS and CDR2 YFSETQ. The CDR3 contains 12 residues. CDR3 loop: CASSGGLGDYTF. In DNA form, the CDR3 reads TGCGCCAGCAGCGGGGGCCTCGGCGACTACACCTTC.

This clone turned up a few times. The gene calls are TRBV11-2 and TRBJ1-1; D gene ambiguous. Germline CDR1 is SGHAT and CDR2 is FQNNGV. The V gene lost 0 bases and the J gene lost 1 base, with 12 bases spanning the gap. The length of the CDR3 is 16 residues. CDR3 region: CASSLEWGRSNTEAFF. The CDR3, as DNA: TGTGCCAGCAGCTTAGAATGGGGTCGGTCGAACACTGAAGCTTTCTTT.

V gene TRBV11-2 combines with J gene TRBJ2-5; D possibly corresponds to TRBD1 (5 bases). V lost 4 bases, J lost 1 base, and 16 bases lay in between. Per the germline V gene, CDR1 is SGHAT and CDR2 is FQNNGV. The CDR3 is 16 residues long. CDR3 sequence: CASSYMGQGGQETQYF. The CDR3 DNA reads as TGTGCCAGCAGCTACATGGGGCAGGGCGGCCAAGAGACCCAGTACTTC.

The chain recombines TRBV6-5 with TRBJ2-3; D is ambiguous. There are 13 residues in the CDR3. With 6 bases removed from V and 4 bases from J, the gap between germline ends came to 11 bases. CDR1 and CDR2 (germline): MNHEY, SVGAGI. The CDR3 sequence is CASSLLNSDTQYF. As DNA, the CDR3 is TGTGCCAGCAGCTTACTGAACTCAGATACGCAGTATTTT.

V usage is TRBV11-2 and J usage is TRBJ1-5, with D unclear. In germline, CDR1 is SGHAT, CDR2 FQNNGV. Trimming took off 3 bases at V and 0 bases at J, with 15 bases between the two ends. The CDR3 has 17 amino acids. The CDR3 region has the DNA TGTGCCAGCAGCTTGGGTATGTCGGCGATTAGCAATCAGCCCCAGCATTTT. Amino acids: CASSLGMSAISNQPQHF.

This chain connects TRBV4-2 to TRBJ1-4; D remains unclear. Per the germline V gene, CDR1 is LGHNA and CDR2 is YNFKEQ. CDR3 length: 15 residues. Trimming shortened V by 1 base and J by 6 bases, and 12 bases separated the two germline ends. CDR3 loop: CASSQVSSQYEKLFF. The CDR3 DNA is TGTGCCAGCAGCCAAGTATCCAGTCAATATGAAAAACTGTTTTTT.

The J gene is TRBJ2-2, the V gene TRBV6-5; the D gene is possibly TRBD1 (5 bases). V lost 2 bases and J lost 6, with 16 bases in between. Germline V gene sequence: CDR1 MNHEY, CDR2 SVGAGI. The length of the CDR3 is 16 residues. The CDR3 nucleotides read TGTGCCAGCAGTTACGTTGACAGTACGTCGTCCGGGGAGCTGTTTTTT. Amino acid sequence: CASSYVDSTSSGELFF.

This clone was seen only a few times. V is TRBV7-2 and J is TRBJ2-7, with a weak D call TRBD2 (6 bases). In germline, CDR1 is SGHTA, CDR2 FQGNSA. This CDR3 has 14 residues. The V gene lost 4 bases and the J gene lost 1 base, with 11 bases spanning the gap. This CDR3 is CASSSIGGSYEQYF. The CDR3 DNA follows: TGTGCCAGCAGCTCGATTGGGGGGTCCTACGAGCAGTACTTC.

This clone appeared a single time. V usage is TRBV5-1 and J usage is TRBJ1-2, with D unclear. This CDR3 is 14 amino acids long. Trimming stripped 4 bases from V and 4 bases from J, with 14 bases between. The germline V gene has CDR1 SGHRS and CDR2 YFSETQ. The CDR3 coding sequence is TGCGCCAGCAGCGAGCTGATGGGGTCCTATGGCTACACCTTC. Its translation: CASSELMGSYGYTF.

Notes on this clone: The sample carries other DNA sequences with the same CDR3. V is TRBV6-5 and J is TRBJ1-4; TRBD1 is a possible D gene (5 bases). Germline V gene data show CDR1 as MNHEY and CDR2 as SVGAGI. V was cut by 3 bases and J by 2 bases, with 7 bases left in between. The CDR3 spans 14 residues. The DNA of the CDR3 is TGTGCCAGCAGTTATGGGGGGACTAATGAAAAACTGTTTTTT. Residues: CASSYGGTNEKLFF.

The V and J genes are TRBV2 and TRBJ2-3; possible D gene TRBD2, 6 bases. Germline-derived CDR1 and CDR2 are SNHLY and FYNNEI. The ends were cut back, 6 bases at V and 0 bases at J, with 13 bases in the middle. The CDR3 is 15 amino acids. The CDR3 DNA reads TGTGCCAGCAGAATAGCGGCCCTTAGCACAGATACGCAGTATTTT. This encodes CASRIAALSTDTQYF.

The chain joins TRBV7-2 to TRBJ2-7; 9 nucleotides line up with TRBD1. The germline V gene encodes CDR1 SGHTA and CDR2 FQGNSA. This CDR3 region has 16 residues. Trimming cost V 5 bases and J 4 bases; bases outside gene matches: 12. CDR3 sequence reads: CASSPWGGQGGYEQYF. The DNA for the CDR3 is TGTGCCAGCAGCCCCTGGGGGGGACAGGGAGGTTACGAGCAGTACTTC.

The rearrangement joins TRBV7-2 to TRBJ1-5; the D gene is possibly TRBD1 (6 bases). From germline, CDR1 is SGHTA and CDR2 FQGNSA. With 1 base removed from V and 5 bases from J, the gap between germline ends came to 12 bases. This CDR3 spans 15 amino acids. The CDR3, as DNA: TGTGCCAGCAGCTTAGTATTGTCAGGGGATCAGCCCCAGCATTTT. Translated: CASSLVLSGDQPQHF. The complete variable domain, with remaining parts taken from reference TRBV7-2 and TRBJ1-5, reads GAGVSQSPSNKVTEKGKDVELRCDPISGHTALYWYRQSLGQGLEFLIYFQGNSAPDKSGLPSDRFSAERTGGSVSTLTIQRTQQEDSAVYLCASSLVLSGDQPQHFGDGTRLSIL.

The rearrangement joins TRBV7-2 to TRBJ2-7; 10 bases fit TRBD2. Germline V lookup: CDR1 SGHTA, CDR2 FQGNSA. CDR3 length equals 14 residues. V shed 3 bases and J 4 bases; nucleotides not matched to a gene: 3. In DNA, the CDR3 is TGTGCCAGCAGCTTCAGCGGGGGGGCGTACGAGCAGTACTTC. Translation gives CASSFSGGAYEQYF.

The chain has TRBV21-1 and TRBJ2-5; the D call of TRBD2 is as the table states it, not checked on the DNA. TRBV21-1 is noted as a pseudogene. The CDR3 loop spans 14 amino acids. The CDR3 loop is CASSGTRGKETQYF. The CDR3 DNA follows: TGTGCCAGCAGCGGGACTCGCGGCAAAGAGACCCAGTACTTC.